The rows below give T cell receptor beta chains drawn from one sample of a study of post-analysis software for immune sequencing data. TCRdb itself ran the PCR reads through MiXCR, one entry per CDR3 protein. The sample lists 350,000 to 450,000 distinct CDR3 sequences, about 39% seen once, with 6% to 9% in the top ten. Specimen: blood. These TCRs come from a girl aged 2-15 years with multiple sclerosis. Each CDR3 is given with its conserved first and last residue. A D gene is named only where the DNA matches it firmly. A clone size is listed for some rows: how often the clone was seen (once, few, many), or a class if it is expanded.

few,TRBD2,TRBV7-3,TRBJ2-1,TGTGCCAGCAGCTTCCCTGGGACTAGCGTGGATATGAATGAGCAGTTCTTC,CASSFPGTSVDMNEQFF
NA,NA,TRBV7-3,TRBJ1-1,TGTGCCAGCAGCTCGGGAGGGTCTGAAGCTTTCTTT,CASSSGGSEAFF
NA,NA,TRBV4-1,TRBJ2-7,TGCGCCAGCAGAGAGGTTTTTACCTCCTACGAGCAGTACTTC,CASREVFTSYEQYF
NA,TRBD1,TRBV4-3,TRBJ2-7,TGCGCCAGCAGCCTCATGCCCGGGACAGGGGTCCACGAGCAGTACTTC,CASSLMPGTGVHEQYF
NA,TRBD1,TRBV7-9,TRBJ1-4,TGTGCCAGCAGCTTCGCGACAGGGGGCGCGGATGAAAAACTGTTTTTT,CASSFATGGADEKLFF
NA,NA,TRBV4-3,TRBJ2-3,TGCGCCAGCAGCCAAGATCGGGGTGGACATCTTGGAGATACGCAGTATTTT,CASSQDRGGHLGDTQYF
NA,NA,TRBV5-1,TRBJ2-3,TGCGCCAGCAGGGGACTTATCTGGGATGCGCAGTATTTT,CASRGLIWDAQYF
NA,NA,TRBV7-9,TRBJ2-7,TGTGCCGGCAGCTTAGTCCCGGGTCGCGAGCAGTACTTC,CAGSLVPGREQYF
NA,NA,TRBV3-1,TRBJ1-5,TGTGCCAGCAGCCGGTATTATAGTCCAAATCAGCCCCAGCATTTT,CASSRYYSPNQPQHF
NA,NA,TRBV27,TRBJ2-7,TGTGCCAGCAGTTTGACCGATTCCTACGGGCAGTACTTC,CASSLTDSYGQYF
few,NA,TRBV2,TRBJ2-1,TGTGCCAGCAGTGACCTCCGGGGGGCCTCCTACAATGAGCAGTTCTTC,CASSDLRGASYNEQFF
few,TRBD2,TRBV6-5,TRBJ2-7,TGTGCCAGCAGTTACTCGAAGGCAGTAGCGGGAACGGTCGAGCAGTACTTC,CASSYSKAVAGTVEQYF
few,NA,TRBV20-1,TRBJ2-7,TGCAGTGCTCGATGGGGAGACGGGAGAAGGGACTACGAGCAGTACTTC,CSARWGDGRRDYEQYF
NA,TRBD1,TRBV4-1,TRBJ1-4,TGCGCCAGCAGATCCCCGGGACAGGGGCGCAATGAAAAACTGTTTTTT,CASRSPGQGRNEKLFF
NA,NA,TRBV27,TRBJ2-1,TGTGCCAGCAGTTTACTCACGAGTAGCTCCTACAATGAGCAGTTCTTC,CASSLLTSSSYNEQFF
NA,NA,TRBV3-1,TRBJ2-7,TGTGCCAGCAGCCAAGGACAGGTACTACGCTACGAGCAGTACTTC,CASSQGQVLRYEQYF
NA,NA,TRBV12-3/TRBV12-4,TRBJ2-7,TGTGCCAGCAGTCAAAACCCCACATACGAGCAGTACTTC,CASSQNPTYEQYF
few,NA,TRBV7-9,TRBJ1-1,TGTGCCAGCAGCGCGCAGGCGCCAGGGAACACTGAAGCTTTCTTT,CASSAQAPGNTEAFF
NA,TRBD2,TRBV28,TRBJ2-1,TGTGCCAGCAGTACTACCCGAGCGGGAGTTATCGGCAATGAGCAGTTCTTC,CASSTTRAGVIGNEQFF
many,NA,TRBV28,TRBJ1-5,TGTGCCAGCAGTTTGGGCCATCAGCCCCAGCATTTT,CASSLGHQPQHF
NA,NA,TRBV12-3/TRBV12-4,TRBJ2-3,TGTGCCAGCAGTCCTGGGGCCGCAGATACGCAGTATTTT,CASSPGAADTQYF
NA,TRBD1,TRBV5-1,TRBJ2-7,TGCGCCAGCAGCGACCCACAGGGGGCCGGAGACGAGCAGTACTTC,CASSDPQGAGDEQYF
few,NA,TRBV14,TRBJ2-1,TGTGCCAGCAGCCTAGGGTCCGGGTACAATGAGCAGTTCTTC,CASSLGSGYNEQFF
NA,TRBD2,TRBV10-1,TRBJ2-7,TGCGCCAGCAGTCAAGACGGGACTAGCGACGAGCAGTACTTC,CASSQDGTSDEQYF
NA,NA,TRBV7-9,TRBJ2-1,TGTGCCAGCAGCTTTGAACAGGGTCTGCGCTCCTACAATGAGCAGTTCTTC,CASSFEQGLRSYNEQFF
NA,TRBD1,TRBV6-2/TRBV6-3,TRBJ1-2,TGTGCCAGCAGTACCTCCGGGACAGGGGCGCCCAGTACCTATGGCTACACCTTC,CASSTSGTGAPSTYGYTF
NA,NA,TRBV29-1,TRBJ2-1,TGCAGCGTTGTGAAGAGGAGTAATGAGCAGTTCTTC,CSVVKRSNEQFF
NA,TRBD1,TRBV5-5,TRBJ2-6,TGTGCCAGCAGCTTGGCTGGACAGGGGGTTACCTCTGGGGCCAACGTCCTGACTTTC,CASSLAGQGVTSGANVLTF
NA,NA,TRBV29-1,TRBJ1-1,TGCAGCGTTGAAGCCTTTTGGTGGCTCGGTGCTTTCTTT,CSVEAFWWLGAFF
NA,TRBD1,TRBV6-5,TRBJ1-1,TGTGCCAGCAGCCACCCGTCTTGGGGACAGAATGAAGCTTTCTTT,CASSHPSWGQNEAFF
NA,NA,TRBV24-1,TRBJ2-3,TGTGCCACCAGTGAGTGGGGGGTGAGAGATACGCAGTATTTT,CATSEWGVRDTQYF
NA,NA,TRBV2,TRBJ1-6,TGTGCCAGCAGTGGACCCGGGACAAGGGAGAACACCCCACCCCTCCACTTT,CASSGPGTRENTPPLHF
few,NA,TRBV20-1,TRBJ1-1,TGCAGTGCTAGAGATCTAAGCAGGCAGAACACTGAAGCTTTCTTT,CSARDLSRQNTEAFF
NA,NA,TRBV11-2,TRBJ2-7,TGTGCCAGCAGCCCTCCCTCGGGATTGAGGGGCTACGAGCAGTACTTC,CASSPPSGLRGYEQYF
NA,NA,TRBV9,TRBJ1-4,TGTGCCAGTTCCGCGATCGGAGGCGAAGTAGAAAAACTGTTTTTT,CASSAIGGEVEKLFF
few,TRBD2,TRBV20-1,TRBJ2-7,TGCAGTGCTCACCGGGCCGGGACTAGGGTCATGAACGAGCAGTACTTC,CSAHRAGTRVMNEQYF
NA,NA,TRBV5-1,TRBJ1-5,TGCGCCAGCAGCTCCGGACAAGTTGGAGGGCCCCAGCATTTT,CASSSGQVGGPQHF
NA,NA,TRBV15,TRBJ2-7,TGTGCCACCAGCAGAGATTTATTAATCGAGCAGTACTTC,CATSRDLLIEQYF
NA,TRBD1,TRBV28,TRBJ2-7,TGTGCCAGCGGATTAAGACAGGGGGCGCAGGACGAGCAGTACTTC,CASGLRQGAQDEQYF
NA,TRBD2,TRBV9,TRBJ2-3,TGTGCCAGCAGCGTTTATAGCGGGATCACAGATACGCAGTATTTT,CASSVYSGITDTQYF
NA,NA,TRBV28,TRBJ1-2,TGTGCCATCCTCTTACCGTATGGCTACACCTTC,CAILLPYGYTF
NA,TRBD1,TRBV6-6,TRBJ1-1,TGTGCCAGCAGATGGACAGGAGGGAGGAACACTGAAGCTTTCTTT,CASRWTGGRNTEAFF
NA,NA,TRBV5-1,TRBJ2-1,TGCGCCAGCAGACCATCCTTGAGCTCCTACAATGAGCAGTTCTTC,CASRPSLSSYNEQFF
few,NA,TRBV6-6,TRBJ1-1,TGTGCCAGCAGTTACGCTCTTGAAGCTTTCTTT,CASSYALEAFF
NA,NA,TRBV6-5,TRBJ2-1,TGTGCCACCGGGTTTGGGATCGATGAGCAGTTCTTC,CATGFGIDEQFF
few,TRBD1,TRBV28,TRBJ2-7,TGTGCCAGCAGTTTCCAGGGGGCTGGCTACGAGCAGTACTTC,CASSFQGAGYEQYF
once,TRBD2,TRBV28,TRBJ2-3,TGTGCCAGCAGTTTACCACTTCTAGCGGGAGGTTGGGGAGATACGCAGTATTTT,CASSLPLLAGGWGDTQYF
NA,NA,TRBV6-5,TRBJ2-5,TGTGCCAGCAGTTACTCGCAAGGGGGGTACCATAGCCAAGAGACCCAGTACTTC,CASSYSQGGYHSQETQYF
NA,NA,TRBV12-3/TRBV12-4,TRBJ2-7,TGTGCCAGCAGTTTAGGGCGGACCTCCCTTACCTACGAGCAGTACTTC,CASSLGRTSLTYEQYF
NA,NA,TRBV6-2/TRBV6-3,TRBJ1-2,TGTGCCAGCAGTTACTGGGTCGGGACAACCTATGGCTACACCTTC,CASSYWVGTTYGYTF
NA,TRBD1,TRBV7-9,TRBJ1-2,TGTGCCAGCAGCTTAGGCAGGGGGGGGAACTATGGCTACACCTTC,CASSLGRGGNYGYTF
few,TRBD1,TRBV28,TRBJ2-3,TGTGCCAGCAGTAGCTCCGGGACAGGGATGGCAGATACGCAGTATTTT,CASSSSGTGMADTQYF
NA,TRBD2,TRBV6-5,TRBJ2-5,TGTGCCAGCAGTTACTTTGCGGGAGGAGAGACCCAGTACTTC,CASSYFAGGETQYF
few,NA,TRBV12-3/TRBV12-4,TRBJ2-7,TGTGCCAGCGGCTTGGGGACGGCGTGGTGGGACGAGCAGTACTTC,CASGLGTAWWDEQYF